Reported below is one TCR beta chain. Some clones are missing from TCRdb's copy, which holds only in-frame ones; the method was immunoSEQ multiplex PCR. Here the sample spans about 240,000 clones, more than 75% being singletons. This entry comes from a study of blood T cell repertoires in COVID-19. The sequenced material came from peripheral blood. The source is a woman aged 40-49 years who had recovered from COVID-19.

Here the CDR3 DNA reads TGTGCCAGCACCAAAGGACTAGCCAAAAACATTCAGTACTTC. It is translated as CASTKGLAKNIQYF. The V gene is TRBV2, the J gene TRBJ2-4; D perhaps matches TRBD2 (5 bases). This CDR3 is built from 14 residues. The germline V and J ends were trimmed by 7 bases and 0 bases, with 10 bases remaining between them. Per the germline V gene, CDR1 is SNHLY and CDR2 is FYNNEI.